This TCR beta chain was recorded in a study of T cells after yellow fever vaccination. Overall study context: Any fraction with a low cell number was prepared using SMART-Seq v4 Ultra Low Input. Notes on the study in general: It was the secondary response that reached its peak faster, day 5 versus 15, but it was weaker.

This clonotype was detected many times. The antigen is unknown. Germline CDR1 LGHNA, CDR2 YSLEER. V was pared by 0 bases and J by 5 bases, with 16 bases between. The CDR3 has 16 residues. One entry per CDR3 protein, called by TCRdb with MiXCR from the 5' RACE reads. The sample records some 260,000 distinct CDR3 sequences, about 5.2% being singletons. V usage is TRBV4-3 and J usage is TRBJ2-5; possibly TRBD1 for D (6 bases). Sequences were derived from CD4+ T cells sorted from PBMCs, sampled on the day of the yellow fever booster vaccination. The receptor was isolated from a man younger than 35 who received the YFV17D yellow fever vaccine. The CDR3 nucleotides read TGCGCCAGCAGCCAAGATTGGGGGCCGTGGGGGGAGACCCAGTACTTC. As protein: CASSQDWGPWGETQYF.